One sample yielded the 16 T cell receptor beta chains listed below, sequenced in a study of cytomegalovirus exposure and HLA in healthy donors. PCR used 60 Vbeta primers and 13 Jbeta primers. TCRdb's table, derived via immunoSEQ multiplex PCR, lists solely in-frame clones and lacks some. This sample has 250,000 to 350,000 clones, with roughly 89% found just once. The sample consisted of PBMCs. These receptors came from a woman aged 18-30 years in good health and CMV-seronegative.

This clone has just a few counts. For the CDR3, the DNA is TGTGCCAGCAGTGCAGAGGGCCGACTCGAGCAGTACTTC. Translating gives CASSAEGRLEQYF. J is TRBJ2-7 and V is TRBV6-5, with D perhaps TRBD2 (5 bases). CDR3 length: 13 amino acids. Germline values: CDR1 MNHEY, CDR2 SVGAGI. The V gene lost 5 bases and the J gene lost 6 bases, with 14 bases spanning the gap.

The CDR3 here is CASSLVFVTGDSGNTIYF. The DNA for the CDR3 is TGTGCCAGCAGCTTAGTCTTCGTGACAGGTGACTCTGGAAACACCATATATTTT. The V call is TRBV11-2, the J call TRBJ1-3; D may be TRBD1 (6 bases). The CDR3 is 18 amino acids. The ends were cut back, 1 base at V and 0 bases at J, with 16 bases in the middle. CDR1 and CDR2 from the germline V gene are SGHAT and FQNNGV.

Of note for this clone: The same CDR3 arises from other DNA sequences in this sample as well. The J gene is TRBJ1-3, the V gene TRBV9, with a weak D call TRBD1 (5 bases). Germline V gene sequence: CDR1 SGDLS, CDR2 YYNGEE. Trimming pared 2 bases from V and 2 bases from J, leaving 8 bases between. The CDR3 runs to 14 residues. In DNA form, the CDR3 reads TGTGCCAGCAGCGTCGGGGGAGCTGGAAACACCATATATTTT. Its protein is CASSVGGAGNTIYF.

The V and J genes are TRBV15 and TRBJ2-1; no clear D. CDR1 LNHNV and CDR2 YYDKDF come from the germline V gene (reference sequence). The germline V and J ends were trimmed by 0 bases and 9 bases, with 9 bases remaining between them. The CDR3 is made up of 13 amino acids. The CDR3 bases are TGTGCCACCAGCAGAGATCGGTCCGGTGAGCAGTTCTTC. Translating it yields CATSRDRSGEQFF.

The chain combines TRBV7-9 with TRBJ1-1; no definite D call. V was cut by 1 base and J by 11 bases, with 11 bases left in between. This CDR3 is built from 12 residues. Germline V gene lookup returns CDR1 SEHNR and CDR2 FQNEAQ (reference sequence). CDR3 residues: CASSLEAGGAFF. The CDR3 DNA reads as TGTGCCAGCAGCTTAGAGGCAGGTGGCGCTTTCTTT.

V usage is TRBV11-1 and J usage is TRBJ2-5; D not resolved. Germline CDR1 SGHAT, CDR2 FQDESV (reference sequence). The CDR3 extends over 14 amino acids. Trimming stripped 3 bases from V and 4 bases from J, with 12 bases between. The CDR3 bases are TGTGCCAGCAGCTTCCCGGGTTACCTAGAGACCCAGTACTTC. Its protein is CASSFPGYLETQYF.

The chain carries TRBV30 and TRBJ2-1, with 12 bases lining up with TRBD2. Germline V gene data show CDR1 as GTSNPN and CDR2 as SVGIG (reference sequence). Trimming at V came to 2 bases and at J to 4 bases, leaving 12 bases not matched to a gene. The CDR3 runs 18 residues. CDR3 sequence: CAWSPTSGGGGPYNEQFF. The DNA of the CDR3 is TGTGCCTGGAGTCCGACTAGCGGGGGAGGCGGACCTTACAATGAGCAGTTCTTC.

This chain uses TRBV5-6 with TRBJ1-1; possibly TRBD1 for D (5 bases). Per the germline V gene, CDR1 is SGHDT and CDR2 is YYEEEE. CDR3 length: 14 residues. V was pared by 0 bases and J by 2 bases, with 8 bases between. In DNA form, the CDR3 reads TGTGCCAGCAGCTTGGGGACAAAAAACACTGAAGCTTTCTTT. Residues: CASSLGTKNTEAFF.

V usage is TRBV10-1 and J usage is TRBJ1-6; D possibly corresponds to TRBD1 (5 bases). The V and J ends lost 6 bases and 3 bases respectively, with 18 bases between them. CDR3 length: 17 amino acids. Germline CDR1 reads WNHNN; CDR2 reads SYGVQD (reference sequence). As DNA, the CDR3 is TGCGCCAGCAGAACCCAGGGTTTAGAGATCTATAATTCACCCCTCCACTTT. Residues: CASRTQGLEIYNSPLHF.

The V and J genes are TRBV9 and TRBJ2-3, with 12 bases matching TRBD2. The V gene end was trimmed by 1 base and the J gene end by 6 bases; junction bases not matched to a gene: 9. This CDR3 contains 17 residues. Germline CDR1 is SGDLS and CDR2 is YYNGEE. CDR3 sequence reads: CASSVLTSGGPGDTQYF. The CDR3 bases are TGTGCCAGCAGCGTACTGACTAGCGGGGGCCCGGGCGATACGCAGTATTTT.

The V call is TRBV6-5, the J call TRBJ2-2, with 8 bases fitting TRBD1. From germline, CDR1 is MNHEY and CDR2 SVGAGI. J gave up 4 bases and V 0 bases, and 4 bases lay outside the gene matches. The CDR3 contains 16 residues. CDR3 in DNA: TGTGCCAGCAGTTACTCTGGCACAGGGGGCACCGGGGAGCTGTTTTTT. This translates into CASSYSGTGGTGELFF.

The rearrangement links TRBV9 to TRBJ2-3; 10 bases align to TRBD1. This CDR3 has 16 residues. Germline V lookup: CDR1 SGDLS, CDR2 YYNGEE. V shed 3 bases and J 2 bases; nucleotides not matched to a gene: 6. The DNA of the CDR3 is TGTGCCAGCAGCGCAGGGACAGGGGCGTACACAGATACGCAGTATTTT. It codes for CASSAGTGAYTDTQYF.

This chain links TRBV6-5 with TRBJ2-5, with TRBD1 matching 8 bases. The CDR3 totals 15 residues. Unmatched junction bases numbered 11, after V lost 6 bases and J lost 5 bases. The germline gives CDR1 MNHEY, CDR2 SVGAGI. CDR3 nucleotides: TGTGCCAGCAGCTATGGACAGGGAGGATGGGAGACCCAGTACTTC. This encodes CASSYGQGGWETQYF.

The V gene is TRBV5-1, the J gene TRBJ1-3, with D maybe TRBD1 (6 bases). V lost 1 base and J 0 bases, leaving 20 bases between the germline ends. Germline assignment: CDR1 SGHRS and CDR2 YFSETQ. This CDR3 spans 19 amino acids. The CDR3 here is CASSLHPGDGTSSGNTIYF. CDR3 DNA: TGCGCCAGCAGCTTGCACCCAGGGGACGGGACTAGCTCTGGAAACACCATATATTTT.

The chain couples TRBV15 to TRBJ1-1, with a weak D call TRBD1 (6 bases). V dropped 0 bases and J dropped 1 base, with 21 bases sitting between them. This CDR3 spans 19 amino acids. The germline V gene has CDR1 LNHNV and CDR2 YYDKDF (reference sequence). The chain's CDR3 is CATSRDRTGWSRWNTEAFF. In nucleotides, the CDR3 is TGTGCCACCAGCAGAGATCGCACAGGGTGGTCTCGGTGGAACACTGAAGCTTTCTTT.

This clone appeared once. The chain uses TRBV6-5 and TRBJ1-2; D is unresolved. This CDR3 has 16 amino acids. The germline V and J ends were trimmed by 0 bases and 4 bases, with 15 bases remaining between them. Per germline, CDR1 MNHEY and CDR2 SVGAGI. CDR3 sequence: CASSYSQIPISYGYTF. CDR3 in DNA: TGTGCCAGCAGTTACTCTCAGATACCGATCTCCTATGGCTACACCTTC.